A selection of T cell receptor beta chains follows, all from one sample in a study of shared clonotypes between healthy human individuals. Some clones are missing from TCRdb's copy, which holds only in-frame ones; the method was immunoSEQ multiplex PCR. The data contain about 2.2 million clones, 85% to 95% of them seen just once; the ten biggest clones take up under 2%. The sample consisted of naive CD8+ T cells from PBMCs. The receptors originated from a man between 18 and 35 years old in good health. Some clones in this sample may be carry-over from other donors' samples. The CDR3 runs from the conserved cysteine through the conserved F or W. Each record gives: D gene, V gene, J gene, clone size, CDR3 protein, CDR3 DNA. A D gene is named only where the DNA matches it firmly. Clone size is shown for a subset of rows, as once, few, many or a class of expanded clone.

D: .; V: TRBV11-2; J: TRBJ1-4; size: .; CDR3: CASSLGVDSAINEKLFF; DNA: TGTGCCAGCAGCTTAGGGGTGGACAGCGCTATTAATGAAAAACTGTTTTTT
D: TRBD2; V: TRBV19; J: TRBJ2-7; size: .; CDR3: CASSPRTSLNEQYF; DNA: TGTGCCAGTAGTCCCCGGACTAGTTTGAACGAGCAGTACTTC
D: TRBD1; V: TRBV5-4; J: TRBJ2-4; size: .; CDR3: CASSIGQGKWDF; DNA: TGTGCCAGCAGCATCGGACAGGGGAAATGGGACTTC
D: TRBD1; V: TRBV10-3; J: TRBJ1-4; size: .; CDR3: CAISESPGGTEKLFF; DNA: TGTGCCATCAGTGAGTCGCCAGGGGGCACTGAAAAACTGTTTTTT
D: .; V: TRBV5-6; J: TRBJ2-5; size: .; CDR3: CASSSGVGQYF; DNA: TGTGCCAGCAGCTCAGGGGTCGGCCAGTACTTC
D: .; V: TRBV6-1; J: TRBJ2-7; size: .; CDR3: CASSEAPTYEQYF; DNA: TGTGCCAGCAGTGAAGCCCCCACCTACGAGCAGTACTTC
D: .; V: TRBV6-5; J: TRBJ2-7; size: .; CDR3: CASSPGTRAYEQYF; DNA: TGTGCCAGCAGTCCCGGGACACGGGCGTACGAGCAGTACTTC
D: .; V: TRBV7-2; J: TRBJ2-7; size: once; CDR3: CASSSIPSSSSYEQYF; DNA: TGTGCCAGCAGCTCGATCCCTAGCTCGAGCTCCTACGAGCAGTACTTC
D: .; V: TRBV19; J: TRBJ1-5; size: .; CDR3: CASSIELGKGNQPQHF; DNA: TGTGCCAGTAGTATAGAGTTGGGGAAAGGCAATCAGCCCCAGCATTTT
D: TRBD2; V: TRBV10-3; J: TRBJ2-5; size: .; CDR3: CAISLAGGPQETQYF; DNA: TGTGCCATCAGCCTAGCGGGAGGGCCCCAAGAGACCCAGTACTTC
D: .; V: TRBV25-1; J: TRBJ2-5; size: .; CDR3: CASSGTEKETQYF; DNA: TGTGCCAGCAGTGGGACAGAAAAAGAGACCCAGTACTTC
D: .; V: TRBV11-2; J: TRBJ2-1; size: .; CDR3: CASRMGGLYNEQFF; DNA: TGTGCCAGCAGGATGGGGGGCCTCTACAATGAGCAGTTCTTC
D: .; V: TRBV18; J: TRBJ2-1; size: .; CDR3: CASSPKVGEVIYNEQFF; DNA: TGTGCCAGCTCACCCAAAGTAGGGGAGGTGATCTACAATGAGCAGTTCTTC
D: .; V: TRBV7-3; J: TRBJ2-2; size: .; CDR3: CASSSLGRVGNTGELFF; DNA: TGTGCCAGCAGCTCGCTCGGCCGAGTCGGGAACACCGGGGAGCTGTTTTTT
D: .; V: TRBV19; J: TRBJ2-1; size: .; CDR3: CASSIAPGPEQFF; DNA: TGTGCCAGTAGTATAGCCCCGGGTCCTGAGCAGTTCTTC
D: TRBD1; V: TRBV7-2; J: TRBJ1-1; size: few; CDR3: CASRANRGWTEAFF; DNA: TGTGCCAGCAGGGCCAACAGGGGATGGACTGAAGCTTTCTTT
D: TRBD2; V: TRBV15; J: TRBJ2-7; size: .; CDR3: CATSTGGDEQYF; DNA: TGTGCCACCAGCACGGGAGGGGACGAGCAGTACTTC
D: TRBD2; V: TRBV5-1; J: TRBJ2-2; size: .; CDR3: CASSPGGSGASNTGELFF; DNA: TGCGCCAGCAGCCCCGGGGGTAGCGGGGCCTCGAACACCGGGGAGCTGTTTTTT
D: .; V: TRBV28; J: TRBJ1-2; size: once; CDR3: CASSPQPAGNYGYTF; DNA: TGTGCCAGCAGTCCCCAGCCGGCGGGCAACTATGGCTACACCTTC
D: .; V: TRBV10-3; J: TRBJ2-7; size: .; CDR3: CAISETAREQYF; DNA: TGTGCCATCAGTGAGACAGCACGCGAGCAGTACTTC
D: .; V: TRBV9; J: TRBJ2-5; size: .; CDR3: CASSDGQQETQYF; DNA: TGTGCCAGCAGCGATGGACAGCAAGAGACCCAGTACTTC
D: TRBD1; V: TRBV27; J: TRBJ2-7; size: .; CDR3: CASSPRGRDEQYF; DNA: TGTGCCAGCAGTCCCAGGGGGCGGGACGAGCAGTACTTC
D: .; V: TRBV11-2; J: TRBJ2-7; size: few; CDR3: CASSLVGDEQYF; DNA: TGTGCCAGCAGCTTAGTAGGGGACGAGCAGTACTTC
D: TRBD2; V: TRBV15; J: TRBJ2-1; size: .; CDR3: CATSRDLRTSTNEQFF; DNA: TGTGCCACCAGCAGAGATCTTAGGACTAGCACCAATGAGCAGTTCTTC
D: TRBD1; V: TRBV28; J: TRBJ2-7; size: .; CDR3: CASTPGTESSYEQYF; DNA: TGTGCCAGCACCCCCGGGACAGAAAGCTCCTACGAGCAGTACTTC
D: .; V: TRBV6-6; J: TRBJ2-1; size: once; CDR3: CASSYIEAVYNEQFF; DNA: TGTGCCAGCAGTTACATTGAGGCGGTCTACAATGAGCAGTTCTTC
D: .; V: TRBV28; J: TRBJ1-5; size: .; CDR3: CASTVPGTILNSNQPQHF; DNA: TGTGCCAGCACCGTCCCCGGGACCATTCTTAATAGCAATCAGCCCCAGCATTTT
D: TRBD1; V: TRBV5-1; J: TRBJ2-3; size: .; CDR3: CASSLVLGGQDTQYF; DNA: TGCGCCAGCAGCTTGGTGTTAGGGGGCCAAGATACGCAGTATTTT
D: .; V: TRBV7-2; J: TRBJ1-1; size: .; CDR3: CASSWGRRGGTEAFF; DNA: TGTGCCAGCAGCTGGGGAAGACGGGGAGGAACTGAAGCTTTCTTT
D: .; V: TRBV7-9; J: TRBJ2-1; size: once; CDR3: CASSPISYNEQFF; DNA: TGTGCCAGCAGCCCTATTTCCTACAATGAGCAGTTCTTC
D: .; V: TRBV27; J: TRBJ2-6; size: once; CDR3: CASSVRSGANVLTF; DNA: TGTGCCAGCAGTGTTAGATCTGGGGCCAACGTCCTGACTTTC
D: .; V: TRBV13; J: TRBJ2-5; size: once; CDR3: CASSVRDWQETQYF; DNA: TGTGCCAGCAGCGTGCGGGACTGGCAAGAGACCCAGTACTTC
D: .; V: TRBV10-3; J: TRBJ2-7; size: .; CDR3: CAISESQGPTSYEQYF; DNA: TGTGCCATCAGTGAGTCGCAGGGGCCAACCTCCTACGAGCAGTACTTC
D: TRBD2; V: TRBV7-2; J: TRBJ2-1; size: .; CDR3: CASSYLGLALYNEQFF; DNA: TGTGCCAGCAGCTACTTGGGACTAGCGCTCTACAATGAGCAGTTCTTC
D: .; V: TRBV6-5; J: TRBJ2-7; size: once; CDR3: CASSYSLFMSYEQYF; DNA: TGTGCCAGCAGTTACTCCCTTTTCATGAGCTACGAGCAGTACTTC
D: .; V: TRBV6-6; J: TRBJ2-2; size: .; CDR3: CASSHYPPPGELFF; DNA: TGTGCCAGCAGTCACTATCCCCCCCCCGGGGAGCTGTTTTTT
D: TRBD1; V: TRBV2; J: TRBJ1-2; size: .; CDR3: CASRDRGAPLVKYGYTF; DNA: TGTGCCAGCCGGGACAGGGGAGCCCCATTAGTTAAGTATGGCTACACCTTC
D: TRBD1; V: TRBV27; J: TRBJ2-7; size: .; CDR3: CARLTGFVYEQYF; DNA: TGTGCCAGATTGACAGGGTTCGTCTACGAGCAGTACTTC
D: .; V: TRBV7-6; J: TRBJ1-1; size: .; CDR3: CASSPGPSGASEAFF; DNA: TGTGCCAGCAGCCCGGGTCCGTCGGGAGCCTCTGAAGCTTTCTTT
D: TRBD2; V: TRBV19; J: TRBJ2-7; size: .; CDR3: CASSLAGEGYEQYF; DNA: TGTGCCAGTAGCCTAGCGGGAGAAGGGTACGAGCAGTACTTC
D: TRBD1; V: TRBV9; J: TRBJ1-2; size: few; CDR3: CASSAGQGGGYTF; DNA: TGTGCCAGCAGCGCTGGACAGGGTGGTGGCTACACCTTC
D: .; V: TRBV27; J: TRBJ2-7; size: .; CDR3: CASSLSAGTISYEQYF; DNA: TGTGCCAGCAGTTTATCCGCAGGGACCATCTCCTACGAGCAGTACTTC
D: .; V: TRBV13; J: TRBJ2-1; size: .; CDR3: CASSLGISYNEQFF; DNA: TGTGCCAGCAGCTTGGGGATTTCCTACAATGAGCAGTTCTTC
D: .; V: TRBV27; J: TRBJ2-7; size: once; CDR3: CASGIRGGPYEQYF; DNA: TGTGCCAGCGGCATCCGGGGTGGACCCTACGAGCAGTACTTC
D: TRBD2; V: TRBV10-3; J: TRBJ2-7; size: once; CDR3: CATGTGGAHYEQYF; DNA: TGTGCCACGGGTACGGGAGGGGCTCACTACGAGCAGTACTTC
D: TRBD2; V: TRBV7-9; J: TRBJ2-7; size: .; CDR3: CASSSTASGGSYEQYF; DNA: TGTGCCAGCAGCTCGACCGCTAGCGGGGGCTCCTACGAGCAGTACTTC
D: .; V: TRBV28; J: TRBJ1-2; size: .; CDR3: CASSFVAALYGYTF; DNA: TGTGCCAGCAGTTTTGTGGCAGCCCTCTATGGCTACACCTTC
D: .; V: TRBV27; J: TRBJ2-6; size: once; CDR3: CASSLIPDSGANVLTF; DNA: TGTGCCAGCAGTTTAATTCCAGACTCTGGGGCCAACGTCCTGACTTTC
D: TRBD2; V: TRBV9; J: TRBJ2-1; size: .; CDR3: CASRPTSGSNNEQFF; DNA: TGTGCCAGCAGACCGACTAGCGGGAGCAACAATGAGCAGTTCTTC